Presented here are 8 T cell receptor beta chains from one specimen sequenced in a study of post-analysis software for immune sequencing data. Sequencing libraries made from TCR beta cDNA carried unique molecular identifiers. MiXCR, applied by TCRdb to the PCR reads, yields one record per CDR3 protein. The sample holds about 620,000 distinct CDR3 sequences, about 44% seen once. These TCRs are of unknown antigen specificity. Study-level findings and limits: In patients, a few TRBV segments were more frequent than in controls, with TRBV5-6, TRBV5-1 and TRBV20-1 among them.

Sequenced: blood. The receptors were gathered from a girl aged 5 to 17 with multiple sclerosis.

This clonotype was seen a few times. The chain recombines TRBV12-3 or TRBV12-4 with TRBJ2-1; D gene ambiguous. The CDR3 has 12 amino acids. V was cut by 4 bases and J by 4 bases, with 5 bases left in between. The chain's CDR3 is CASSSKYNEQFF. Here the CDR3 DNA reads TGTGCCAGCAGTTCGAAGTACAATGAGCAGTTCTTC.

This CDR3 is CASSSLQGSQQYF. The CDR3 nucleotides read TGCGCCAGCAGCTCGTTACAGGGGTCTCAGCAGTACTTC. V and J are TRBV5-1 and TRBJ2-7; 7 bases map to TRBD1. Germline CDR1 and CDR2: SGHRS and YFSETQ. The CDR3 contains 13 residues. V shed 3 bases and J 8 bases; nucleotides not matched to a gene: 8. Supplemented by reference TRBV5-1 and TRBJ2-7, the full variable domain reads KAGVTQTPRYLIKTRGQQVTLSCSPISGHRSVSWYQQTPGQGLQFLFEYFSETQRNKGNFPGRFSGRQFSNSRSEMNVSTLELGDSALYLCASSSLQGSQQYFGPGTRLTVT.

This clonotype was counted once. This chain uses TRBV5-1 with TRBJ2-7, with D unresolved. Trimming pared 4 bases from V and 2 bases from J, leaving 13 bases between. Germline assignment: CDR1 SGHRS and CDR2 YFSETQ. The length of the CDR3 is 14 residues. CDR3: CASSPGHGPYEQYF. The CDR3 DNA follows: TGCGCCAGCAGCCCGGGCCATGGGCCCTACGAGCAGTACTTC.

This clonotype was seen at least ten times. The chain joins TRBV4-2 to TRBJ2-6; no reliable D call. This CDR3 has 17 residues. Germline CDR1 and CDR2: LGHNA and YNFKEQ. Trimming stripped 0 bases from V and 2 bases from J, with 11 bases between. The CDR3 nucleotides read TGTGCCAGCAGCCAAGAACCTACCGGAACTGGGGCCAACGTCCTGACTTTC. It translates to CASSQEPTGTGANVLTF.

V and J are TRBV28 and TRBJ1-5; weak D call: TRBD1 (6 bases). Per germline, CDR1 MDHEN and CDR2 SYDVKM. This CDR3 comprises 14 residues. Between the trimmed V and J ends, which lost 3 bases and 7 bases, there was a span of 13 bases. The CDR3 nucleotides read TGTGCCAGCAGTTTTCCGGGGGCTGGGCAGCCCCAGCATTTT. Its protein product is CASSFPGAGQPQHF.

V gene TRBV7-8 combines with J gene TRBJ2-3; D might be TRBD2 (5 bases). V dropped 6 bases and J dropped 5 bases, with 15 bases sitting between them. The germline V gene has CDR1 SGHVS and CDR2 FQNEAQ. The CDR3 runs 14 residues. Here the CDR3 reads CASSSAGYLDTQYF. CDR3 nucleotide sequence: TGTGCCAGCAGTTCGGCGGGTTACCTAGATACGCAGTATTTT.

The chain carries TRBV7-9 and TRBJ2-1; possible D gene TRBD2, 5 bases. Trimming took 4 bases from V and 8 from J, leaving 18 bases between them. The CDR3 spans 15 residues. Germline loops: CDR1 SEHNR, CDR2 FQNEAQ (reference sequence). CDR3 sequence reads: CASSSTMRDFDEQFF. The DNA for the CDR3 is TGTGCCAGCAGCTCTACTATGAGGGATTTCGATGAGCAGTTCTTC.

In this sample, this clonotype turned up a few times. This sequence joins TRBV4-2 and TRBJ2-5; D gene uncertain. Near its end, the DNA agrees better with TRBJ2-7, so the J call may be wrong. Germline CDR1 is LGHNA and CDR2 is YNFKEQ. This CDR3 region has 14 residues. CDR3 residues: CASSQDHDRREQYF. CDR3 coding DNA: TGTGCCAGCAGCCAAGATCATGATAGGCGCGAGCAGTACTTC.